These T cell receptor beta chains were read from a single sample in a study of T cells in Graves' hyperthyroidism and ophthalmopathy. MiXCR, applied by TCRdb to the multiplex PCR reads, yields one record per CDR3 protein. The sample holds 250,000 to 400,000 distinct CDR3 sequences, roughly 15% seen once. Sequenced: blood. Receptors were obtained from a woman in her forties with Graves' ophthalmopathy. CDR3s include the opening cysteine and the closing phenylalanine or tryptophan. A D gene is named only where the DNA matches it firmly. Size tells how often a clone was seen (once, few, many) or the class of an expanded clone, and some rows leave it out.

many	NA	TRBJ1-2	TRBV29-1	CSVERTLYGYTF	TGCAGCGTTGAACGGACCCTCTATGGCTACACCTTC
many	TRBD2	TRBJ2-3	TRBV5-1	CASNGGGGTGDTQYF	TGCGCCAGTAATGGCGGCGGGGGAACGGGAGATACGCAGTATTTT
NA	NA	TRBJ1-2	TRBV18	CASSPRTETLGYTF	TGTGCCAGCTCACCCAGGACTGAGACATTGGGCTACACCTTC
NA	NA	TRBJ2-1	TRBV5-1	CASSLAVANEQFF	TGCGCCAGCAGCTTGGCTGTTGCCAATGAGCAGTTCTTC
NA	NA	TRBJ1-6	TRBV7-8	CASSLELGINSPLHF	TGTGCCAGCAGCTTGGAATTAGGTATTAATTCACCCCTCCACTTT
NA	NA	TRBJ2-6	TRBV18	CASFPRISGANVLTF	TGTGCCAGCTTCCCACGGATCTCTGGGGCCAACGTCCTGACTTTC
many	NA	TRBJ2-7	TRBV20-1	CSAERGLAEKLYEQYF	TGCAGTGCCGAACGGGGGCTAGCGGAAAAACTTTACGAGCAGTACTTC
many	TRBD1	TRBJ1-2	TRBV3-1	CASSQVATGGYGYTF	TGTGCCAGCAGCCAGGTGGCCACAGGGGGCTATGGCTACACCTTC
NA	TRBD2	TRBJ2-1	TRBV3-1	CASSRGGARNEQFF	TGTGCCAGCAGCCGCGGGGGGGCGAGGAATGAGCAGTTCTTC
NA	NA	TRBJ2-7	TRBV7-8	CASSSDGYEQYF	TGTGCCAGCAGCTCGGACGGGTACGAGCAGTACTTC
many	NA	TRBJ1-3	TRBV28	CASSFVYSGNTIYF	TGTGCCAGCAGTTTCGTATACTCTGGAAACACCATATATTTT
many	TRBD2	TRBJ2-1	TRBV5-6	CASSSPGLAGAYNEQFF	TGTGCCAGCAGCTCCCCGGGACTAGCGGGGGCTTACAATGAGCAGTTCTTC
many	NA	TRBJ2-3	TRBV7-8	CASSDYEVSDTQYF	TGTGCCAGCAGCGACTACGAGGTTTCAGATACGCAGTATTTT
many	NA	TRBJ2-1	TRBV2	CASSRGQGLKEQFF	TGTGCCAGCAGTAGGGGCCAGGGGTTAAAGGAGCAGTTCTTC
NA	TRBD1	TRBJ2-3	TRBV5-1	CASRRGGSADTQYF	TGCGCCAGCAGAAGAGGGGGCAGCGCAGATACGCAGTATTTT
many	NA	TRBJ1-6	TRBV28	CASSRAGGVSPLHF	TGTGCCAGCAGTAGGGCCGGTGGCGTATCACCCCTCCACTTT
NA	TRBD2	TRBJ2-1	TRBV6-9	CASSYTRGTLETQFF	TGTGCCAGCAGTTACACGCGGGGGACCCTAGAGACCCAGTTCTTC
many	TRBD2	TRBJ2-1	TRBV24-1	CATSDASGRAINEQFF	TGTGCCACCAGTGATGCTAGCGGGAGGGCAATCAATGAGCAGTTCTTC
many	TRBD1	TRBJ1-1	TRBV13	CASSLGDRANTEAFF	TGTGCCAGCAGCTTAGGGGACAGGGCGAACACTGAAGCTTTCTTT
NA	NA	TRBJ2-3	TRBV9	CASSPRAFSTDTQYF	TGTGCCAGCAGCCCTCGGGCCTTTAGCACAGATACGCAGTATTTT